The 2 T cell receptor beta chains below were found in one sample sequenced in a study of cytomegalovirus exposure and HLA in healthy donors. Primers included in the PCR were 60 Vbeta and 13 Jbeta primers. Measured with immunoSEQ multiplex PCR; TCRdb has only the in-frame clones, and not every one. Of approximately 150,000 clones listed, 60% to 80% were seen once; the top ten hold 4% to 5.5%. Sequencing was carried out using PBMCs. Receptor source: a male donor in good health and CMV-seronegative.

This clone came up a few times. The chain employs TRBV7-2 and TRBJ2-7, with a weak D call TRBD2 (6 bases). CDR3 length: 15 residues. CDR1 is SGHTA, CDR2 FQGNSA, per germline. Trimming took off 2 bases at V and 3 bases at J, with 14 bases between the two ends. This CDR3 is CASSLSSGRLYEQYF. CDR3 DNA: TGTGCCAGCAGCTTAAGCTCCGGGAGACTCTACGAGCAGTACTTC. Drawing the rest from reference TRBV7-2 and TRBJ2-7, the complete variable domain is GAGVSQSPSNKVTEKGKDVELRCDPISGHTALYWYRQSLGQGLEFLIYFQGNSAPDKSGLPSDRFSAERTGGSVSTLTIQRTQQEDSAVYLCASSLSSGRLYEQYFGPGTRLTVT.

The chain uses TRBV2 and TRBJ1-4, with a weak D call TRBD1 (6 bases). CDR3 size: 13 residues. Trimming cost V 11 bases and J 2 bases, with 12 bases left between them. Germline V gene lookup returns CDR1 SNHLY and CDR2 FYNNEI. The CDR3 loop reads CAGQRVTNEKLFF. DNA of the CDR3: TGTGCCGGACAGCGTGTGACTAATGAAAAACTGTTTTTT. Filled out from reference TRBV2 and TRBJ1-4, the complete variable domain reads EPEVTQTPSHQVTQMGQEVILRCVPISNHLYFYWYRQILGQKVEFLVSFYNNEISEKSEIFDDQFSVERPDGSNFTLKIRSTKLEDSAMYFCAGQRVTNEKLFFGSGTQLSVL.